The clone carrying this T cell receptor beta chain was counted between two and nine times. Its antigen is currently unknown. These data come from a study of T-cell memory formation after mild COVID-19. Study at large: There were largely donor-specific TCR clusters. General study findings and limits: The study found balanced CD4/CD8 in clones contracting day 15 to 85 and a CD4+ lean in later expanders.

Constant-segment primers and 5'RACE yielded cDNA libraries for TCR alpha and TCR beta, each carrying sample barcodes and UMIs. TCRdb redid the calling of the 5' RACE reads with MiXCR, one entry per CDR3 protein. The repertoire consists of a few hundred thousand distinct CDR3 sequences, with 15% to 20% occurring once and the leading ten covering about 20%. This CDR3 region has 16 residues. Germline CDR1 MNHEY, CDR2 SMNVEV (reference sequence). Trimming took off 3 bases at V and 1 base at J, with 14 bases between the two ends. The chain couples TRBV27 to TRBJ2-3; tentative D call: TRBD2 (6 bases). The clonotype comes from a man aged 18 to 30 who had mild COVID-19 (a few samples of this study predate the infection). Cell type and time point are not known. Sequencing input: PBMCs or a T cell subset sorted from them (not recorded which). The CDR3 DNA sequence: TGTGCCAGCAGTTTCGGGGGAAACACTGGCACAGATACGCAGTATTTT. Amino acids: CASSFGGNTGTDTQYF.